This TCR beta chain was observed in a study of cytomegalovirus exposure and HLA in healthy donors. This CDR3 is built from 16 residues. Trimming cost V 5 bases and J 4 bases, with 18 bases left between them. The germline V gene has CDR1 SGHTA and CDR2 FQGNSA. PCR involved 60 Vbeta and 13 Jbeta primers. Only in-frame clones appear in the TCRdb table, and some are missing; sequencing was by immunoSEQ multiplex PCR. The sample carries about 90,000 clones, 75% to 80% recorded once. The receptor's source is a woman aged 40 to 55 in good health and CMV-seropositive. Sequenced: PBMCs. The chain uses TRBV7-2 and TRBJ1-5; possible D gene TRBD1, 6 bases. In DNA form, the CDR3 reads TGTGCCAGCAGCGGGATCGGGACACGTTATAATCAGCCCCAGCATTTT. Its translation is CASSGIGTRYNQPQHF.